The subject of this entry is one T cell receptor (beta chain). Its antigen target is currently unknown. It has no much larger one-base neighbor in the sample; base qualities were not kept. Trimming accounts for 7 bases at V and 3 bases at J, while the number of junction bases matched to no gene is 5. The CDR3 measures 13 amino acids from cysteine to phenylalanine. Left in the record is the CDR3 DNA by itself, 39 bases read in frame from the first base. As encoded in the germline V gene, CDR1 is MDHEN while CDR2 is SYDVKM. This entry belongs to a study of blood T cell repertoires in COVID-19 (dated by TCRdb to 2020 to 2021). About the study as a whole: Samples from collaborators originated in the United States, Italy and Spain and spanned both the acute and convalescent phases of COVID-19. Nearly every sample came with metadata listing a de-identified subject ID, COVID-19 status, age in years and sex. A freely available public database, intended as a resource for researchers studying the immune response to SARS-CoV-2, is where the repertoires were released. HLA class I and class II types, where available, came from metadata supplied by the sample provider rather than from assay-based typing. Subjects who had been exposed to COVID-19, were actively infected with it, or had recovered from it provided the deeply sampled blood TCRbeta repertoires that made up the dataset. The samples were drawn from two sources: the first 160 participants of the ongoing ImmuneRACE study, and 1,254 subjects contributed by 6 global collaborators. The material from the prospective study consisted of cDNA or gDNA derived from T cells, B-cell-depleted T cells, or PBMCs.

Each collaborating institution followed its own protocols to collect whole blood in K2EDTA tubes. For TCRbeta analysis, collaborators shipped samples as frozen whole blood, isolated PBMCs, or DNA extracted from either of those sample types. TCRbeta CDR3 regions were amplified from genomic DNA using the immunoSEQ Assay, a bias-controlled multiplex PCR. Processing in the source paper ran as follows. The number of nucleated cells in each sample was estimated from the amplification of reference gene primers within the assay. To quantify the absolute abundance of each unique TCRbeta CDR3 rearrangement, sequence reads were collapsed and filtered. For each sample, productive Simpson clonality was calculated as the square root of Simpson's diversity index across productive rearrangements. Entries here come from immuneACCESS through TCRdb and include only in-frame sequences with V and J called. Some clones fail to appear in such tables; in the studies checked, an unresolved V gene covers under half of the shortfall, and the cause of the remainder is unknown. D and trimming come from the DNA, and the V and J calls and clone size come from that table. The sample table contains 150,000 to 200,000 clones; only one count was recorded for more than 75% of them. 6% of the sample is taken by the ten largest.

Broader findings and caveats from the paper: How much clinical and demographic metadata was included differed by source and by participant, and the metadata was provided uncurated.

Here the chain combines TRBV28 and TRBJ1-1; 7 bases in the middle match TRBD1. Sequenced material: peripheral blood. The TCR sequence derives from a man aged 40-55 years with active or convalescent COVID-19. The nucleotides are TGTGCCAGCAAGTCAGGGGGGCACACTGAAGCTTTCTTT. It translates to CASKSGGHTEAFF. The CDR3 plus the reference TRBV28 and TRBJ1-1 genes for the other parts give the full variable domain: DVKVTQSSRYLVKRTGEKVFLECVQDMDHENMFWYRQDPGLGLRLIYFSYDVKMKEKGDIPEGYSVSREKKERFSLILESASTNQTSMYLCASKSGGHTEAFFGQGTRLTVV.